What follows are 5 T cell receptor beta chains derived from one specimen sequenced in a study of shared clonotypes between healthy human individuals. The repertoire was sequenced with immunoSEQ multiplex PCR; TCRdb's copy has only in-frame clones and lacks some. The sample holds about 470,000 clones, 75% to 85% seen once. Material for sequencing was PBMCs. The origin of the receptors is a woman aged 35 to 49 in good health. Some clones in this sample may be carry-over from other donors' samples.

The rearrangement links TRBV11-2 to TRBJ2-1, with unresolved D. Per the germline V gene, CDR1 is SGHAT and CDR2 is FQNNGV. The CDR3 runs to 14 residues. Trimming cost V 0 bases and J 4 bases, with 7 bases left between them. The CDR3 loop is CASSLDRAYNEQFF. The CDR3 bases are TGTGCCAGCAGCTTAGATAGGGCTTACAATGAGCAGTTCTTC.

The chain is built from TRBV7-2 and TRBJ1-2; 9 positions agree with TRBD1. V gave up 6 bases and J gave up 4 bases; unmatched junction bases: 9. The CDR3 is 15 amino acids. Germline CDR1 is SGHTA and CDR2 is FQGNSA. The CDR3 DNA is TGTGCCAGCAGGTCCCCGGGACAGGGAATCTATGGCTACACCTTC. Protein product: CASRSPGQGIYGYTF.

V and J are TRBV9 and TRBJ2-7, with 10 bases aligning to TRBD2. The V segment lost 3 bases and the J segment 3 bases; nucleotides outside the gene matches: 3. The CDR3 runs 14 residues. Germline values: CDR1 SGDLS, CDR2 YYNGEE. CDR3 residues: CASSEGLADYEQYF. The CDR3 DNA sequence: TGTGCCAGCAGCGAAGGACTAGCGGACTACGAGCAGTACTTC.

The gene calls are TRBV18 and TRBJ2-1; 10 positions match TRBD2. Per germline, CDR1 KGHSH and CDR2 LQKENI. This CDR3 has 14 residues. The ends lost 8 bases at V and 5 bases at J; junction bases unmatched: 6. CDR3 region: CASRLAGLHNEQFF. The CDR3 DNA follows: TGTGCCAGCCGACTAGCGGGCCTTCACAATGAGCAGTTCTTC.

V gene TRBV19 combines with J gene TRBJ1-1; TRBD1 might be the D (5 bases). The CDR3 runs 13 residues. The V end was cut by 6 bases, the J end by 3 bases, with 11 bases between. The germline V gene has CDR1 LNHDA and CDR2 SQIVND (reference sequence). CDR3 amino acids: CASREGIYTEAFF. CDR3 sequence (DNA): TGTGCCAGTAGGGAGGGGATTTACACTGAAGCTTTCTTT.